This TCR beta chain emerged from a study of T cells in Graves' hyperthyroidism and ophthalmopathy. Newly diagnosed hyperthyroidism patients aged 18 to 65 years had disease lasting under 2 months. From 10 ml of fresh peripheral blood, PBMCs were isolated. Amplified regions were TCR beta CDR3 sequences from RNA transcripts. Initially, a first-round RT-PCR of the TCR CDR3 employed the HTBI primer set. In TCRdb, the multiplex PCR reads were re-called with MiXCR into one record per CDR3 protein. The sample shows fewer than 450,000 distinct CDR3 sequences, about 18% of them seen only once. Many counts were recorded for this clonotype. Its target is unknown. Study observations and caveats: Model output signaled ophthalmopathy a median approximately 6 months ahead of onset. Classification by a 13 V-J model distinguished ophthalmopathy from stable hyperthyroidism.

V was pared by 6 bases and J by 5 bases, with 6 bases of the junction left unmatched. The CDR3 is 13 amino acids. CDR1 is SNHLY, CDR2 FYNNEI, per germline. This receptor was taken from a woman aged 25 to 39 with Graves' hyperthyroidism that later progressed to Graves' ophthalmopathy. The chain is built from TRBV2 and TRBJ2-5, with TRBD2 matching over 7 bases. The sequencing input was blood. The CDR3 DNA is TGTGCCAGCAGCTCGGGGGGAGGGGAGACCCAGTACTTC. Translation: CASSSGGGETQYF.